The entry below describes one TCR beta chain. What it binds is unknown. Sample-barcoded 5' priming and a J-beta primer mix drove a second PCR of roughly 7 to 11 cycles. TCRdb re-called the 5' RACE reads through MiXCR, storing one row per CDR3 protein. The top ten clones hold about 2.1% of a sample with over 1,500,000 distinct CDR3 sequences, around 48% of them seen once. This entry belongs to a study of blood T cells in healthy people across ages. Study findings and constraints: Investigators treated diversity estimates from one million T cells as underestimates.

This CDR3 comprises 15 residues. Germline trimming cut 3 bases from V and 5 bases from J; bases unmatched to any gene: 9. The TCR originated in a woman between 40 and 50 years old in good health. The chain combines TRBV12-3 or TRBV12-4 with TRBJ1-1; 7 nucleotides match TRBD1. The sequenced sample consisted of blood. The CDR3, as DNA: TGTGCCAGCAGTTTCGGACAGGCCGGGGGAACTGAAGCTTTCTTT. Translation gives CASSFGQAGGTEAFF.